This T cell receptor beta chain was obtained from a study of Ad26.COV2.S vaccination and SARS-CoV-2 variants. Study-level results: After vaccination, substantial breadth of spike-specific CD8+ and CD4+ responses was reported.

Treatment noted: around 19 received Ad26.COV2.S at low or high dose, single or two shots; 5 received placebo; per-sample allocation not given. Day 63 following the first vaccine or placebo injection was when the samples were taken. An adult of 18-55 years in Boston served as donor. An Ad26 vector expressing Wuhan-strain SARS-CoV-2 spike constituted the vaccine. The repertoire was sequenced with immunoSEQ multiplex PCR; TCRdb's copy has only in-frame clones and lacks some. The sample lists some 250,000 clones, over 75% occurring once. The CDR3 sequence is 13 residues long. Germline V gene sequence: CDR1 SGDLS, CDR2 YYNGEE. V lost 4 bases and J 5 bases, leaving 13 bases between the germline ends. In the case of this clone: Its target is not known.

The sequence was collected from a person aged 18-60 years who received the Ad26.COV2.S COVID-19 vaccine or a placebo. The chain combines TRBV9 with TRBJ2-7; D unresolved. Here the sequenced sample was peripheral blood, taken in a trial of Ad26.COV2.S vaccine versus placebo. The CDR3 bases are TGTGCCAGCAGCCCGTGGATAGGGAACGAGCAGTACTTC. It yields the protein CASSPWIGNEQYF. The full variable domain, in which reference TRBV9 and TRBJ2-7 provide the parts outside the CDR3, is DSGVTQTPKHLITATGQRVTLRCSPRSGDLSVYWYQQSLDQGLQFLIQYYNGEERAKGNILERFSAQQFPDLHSELNLSSLELGDSALYFCASSPWIGNEQYFGPGTRLTVT.